This TCR beta chain stems from a study of blood T cell repertoires in COVID-19. Study context: The samples span acute and convalescent COVID-19 from the United States, Italy and Spain. PBMCs, B-cell-depleted T cells, or T cells provided the cDNA or gDNA that made up the material.

This clone was recorded a few times. Per the original methods: Using reference gene primer amplification, nucleated cell counts were estimated. Measured with immunoSEQ multiplex PCR; TCRdb has only the in-frame clones, and not every one. That table is the source of V, J and clone size, and D and trimming were worked out from the DNA. The table has about 240,000 clones, about 84% seen once. The sequence was obtained from an older man with acute or convalescent COVID-19. Sample: peripheral blood.

In DNA, the CDR3 is TGTGCCAGCACCCTGACAGGGACTAATGAAAAACTGTTTTTT. It codes for CASTLTGTNEKLFF. This chain connects TRBV6-6 to TRBJ1-4; 7 nucleotides match TRBD1. In germline, CDR1 is MNHNY, CDR2 SVGAGI (reference sequence). V was pared by 7 bases and J by 2 bases, with 4 bases of the junction left unmatched. This CDR3 has 14 amino acids.